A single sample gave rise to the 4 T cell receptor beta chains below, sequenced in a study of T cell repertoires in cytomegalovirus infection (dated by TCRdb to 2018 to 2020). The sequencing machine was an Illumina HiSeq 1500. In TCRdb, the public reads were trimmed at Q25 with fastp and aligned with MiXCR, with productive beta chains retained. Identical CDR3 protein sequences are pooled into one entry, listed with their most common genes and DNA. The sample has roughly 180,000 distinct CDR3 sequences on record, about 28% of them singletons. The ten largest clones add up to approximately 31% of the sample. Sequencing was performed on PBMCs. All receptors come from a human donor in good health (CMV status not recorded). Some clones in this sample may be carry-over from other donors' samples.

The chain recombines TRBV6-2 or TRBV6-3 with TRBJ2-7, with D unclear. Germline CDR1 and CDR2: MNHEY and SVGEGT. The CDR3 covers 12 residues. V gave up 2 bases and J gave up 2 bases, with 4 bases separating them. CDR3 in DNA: TGTGCCAGCAGTTACCGGCCCTACGAGCAGTACTTC. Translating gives CASSYRPYEQYF.

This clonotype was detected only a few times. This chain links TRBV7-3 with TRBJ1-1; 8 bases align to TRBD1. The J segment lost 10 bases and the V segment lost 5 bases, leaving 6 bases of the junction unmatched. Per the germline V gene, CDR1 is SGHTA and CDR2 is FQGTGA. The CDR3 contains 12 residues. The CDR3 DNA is TGTGCCAGCAGCCCGAGGACAGGGTTAGCTTTCTTT. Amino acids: CASSPRTGLAFF.

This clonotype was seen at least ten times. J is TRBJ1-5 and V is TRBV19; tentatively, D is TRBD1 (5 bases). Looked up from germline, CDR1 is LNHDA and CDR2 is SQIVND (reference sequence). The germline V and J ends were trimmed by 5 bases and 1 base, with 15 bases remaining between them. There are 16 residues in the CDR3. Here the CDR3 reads CASSGPLWGSNQPQHF. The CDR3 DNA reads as TGTGCCAGTAGTGGACCTCTTTGGGGGAGCAATCAGCCCCAGCATTTT.

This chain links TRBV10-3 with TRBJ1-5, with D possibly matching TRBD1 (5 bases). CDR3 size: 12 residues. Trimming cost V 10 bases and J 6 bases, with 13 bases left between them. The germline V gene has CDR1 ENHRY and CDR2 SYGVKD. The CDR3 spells CATRVEGQPQHF. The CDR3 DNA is TGTGCCACCAGGGTAGAAGGTCAGCCCCAGCATTTT.